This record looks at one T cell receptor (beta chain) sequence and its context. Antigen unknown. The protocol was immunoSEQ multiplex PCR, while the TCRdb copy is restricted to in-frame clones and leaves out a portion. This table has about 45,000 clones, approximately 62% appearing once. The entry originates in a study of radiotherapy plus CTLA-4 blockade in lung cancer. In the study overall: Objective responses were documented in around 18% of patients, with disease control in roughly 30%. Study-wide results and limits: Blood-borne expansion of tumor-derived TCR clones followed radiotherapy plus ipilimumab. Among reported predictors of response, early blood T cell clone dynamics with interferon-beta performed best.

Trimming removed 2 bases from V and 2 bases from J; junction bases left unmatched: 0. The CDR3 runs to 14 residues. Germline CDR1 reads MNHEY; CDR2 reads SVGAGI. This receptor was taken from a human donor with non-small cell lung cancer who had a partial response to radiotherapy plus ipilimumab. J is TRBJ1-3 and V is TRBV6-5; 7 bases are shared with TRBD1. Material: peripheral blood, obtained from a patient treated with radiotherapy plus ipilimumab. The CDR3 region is CASSYDRAGNTIYF. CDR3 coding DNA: TGTGCCAGCAGTTACGACAGGGCTGGAAACACCATATATTTT.